Presented here are 12 T cell receptor beta chains from one specimen sequenced in a study of T cell responses to AZD1222 COVID-19 vaccine. Data came from immunoSEQ multiplex PCR; TCRdb stores just in-frame clones and leaves some out. The sample includes more than 140,000 clones, around 90% of them seen just once. This material consisted of peripheral blood, taken on day 0 of AZD1222 vaccination. The receptor set was obtained from an adult in good health.

CDR3 protein: CASSLSQGDGYTF. For the CDR3, the DNA is TGTGCCAGCAGCTTATCCCAGGGTGATGGCTACACCTTC. The gene calls are TRBV7-3 and TRBJ1-2, with a tentative D call TRBD1 (5 bases). V lost 2 bases, J lost 6 bases, and 10 bases lay in between. The CDR3 length is 13 residues. From germline, CDR1 is SGHTA and CDR2 FQGTGA.

The V gene is TRBV3-1 (or the pseudogene TRBV3-2), the J gene TRBJ2-3; D is unclear. Germline loops: CDR1 LGHDT, CDR2 YNNKEL (reference sequence). This CDR3 comprises 15 residues. V lost 4 bases to trimming and J lost 4 bases, with 15 bases between them. The chain's CDR3 is CASSRRLGRSDTQYF. The DNA of the CDR3 is TGTGCCAGCAGCCGACGTTTGGGAAGGTCAGATACGCAGTATTTT.

This clone occurred once. J is TRBJ1-2 and V is TRBV6-5; D not certain. Germline-derived CDR1 and CDR2 are MNHEY and SVGAGI. Trimming left V 0 bases short and J 7 bases short, with 15 bases between. The CDR3 sequence is 15 residues long. The CDR3 sequence: CASSYSRLEFFGYTF. CDR3 sequence (DNA): TGTGCCAGCAGTTACTCGAGGCTTGAGTTCTTTGGCTACACCTTC.

The chain employs TRBV5-6 and TRBJ2-1, with 9 bases matching TRBD1. V gave up 5 bases and J gave up 7 bases; unmatched junction bases: 7. The germline V gene has CDR1 SGHDT and CDR2 YYEEEE. This CDR3 has 14 residues. Here the CDR3 reads CASSPGTGINEQFF. CDR3 DNA: TGTGCCAGCAGTCCCGGGACAGGGATTAATGAGCAGTTCTTC.

The chain couples TRBV10-2 to TRBJ2-7; D possibly corresponds to TRBD1 (6 bases). Germline V gene sequence: CDR1 WSHSY, CDR2 SAAADI. There are 16 residues in the CDR3. V was trimmed by 1 base and J by 3 bases, leaving 16 bases between them. CDR3 in DNA: TGCGCCAGCAGTGAGTATTTCCAGGGGACCGGCTACGAGCAGTACTTC. Protein sequence: CASSEYFQGTGYEQYF.

Comment on this clone: Other DNA sequences in the same sample also yield this CDR3. V is TRBV9 and J is TRBJ1-1; no clear D gene. Trimming stripped 0 bases from V and 1 base from J, with 4 bases between. Per the germline V gene, CDR1 is SGDLS and CDR2 is YYNGEE. The CDR3 totals 13 residues. CDR3 region: CASSVGTNTEAFF. The CDR3 region has the DNA TGTGCCAGCAGCGTAGGGACGAACACTGAAGCTTTCTTT.

This clone was detected only a few times. V usage is TRBV4-3 and J usage is TRBJ2-3; 8 nucleotides line up with TRBD2. The CDR3 loop spans 14 amino acids. With V trimmed by 4 bases and J by 5 bases, 5 bases remained unmatched. The V gene's germline CDR1 is LGHNA and CDR2 YSLEER. The DNA for the CDR3 is TGCGCCAGCAGCCCGGGACTAGTTTTAGATACGCAGTATTTT. Protein product: CASSPGLVLDTQYF.

The chain carries TRBV18 and TRBJ2-7; D remains unclear. Germline loops: CDR1 KGHSH, CDR2 LQKENI. This CDR3 region has 11 residues. V shed 5 bases and J shed 2 bases, with 4 bases lying between them. CDR3 sequence: CASSSPYEQYF. In nucleotides, the CDR3 is TGTGCCAGCTCAAGCCCCTACGAGCAGTACTTC.

The gene calls are TRBV7-6 and TRBJ1-3; TRBD1 is a possible D gene (6 bases). V lost 8 bases and J 0 bases, leaving 20 bases between the germline ends. Germline assignment: CDR1 SGHVS and CDR2 FNYEAQ. The CDR3 length is 17 residues. CDR3 sequence (DNA): TGTGCCAGCGGGCCCAAGACAGGACTTAGCTCTGGAAACACCATATATTTT. This gives the protein CASGPKTGLSSGNTIYF.

The chain combines TRBV18 with TRBJ1-4; D unclear. This CDR3 has 16 residues. V shed 3 bases and J shed 4 bases, with 15 bases lying between them. Per the germline V gene, CDR1 is KGHSH and CDR2 is LQKENI. DNA of the CDR3: TGTGCCAGCTCACCTGAGGTCAGGTCCTTTAATGAAAAACTGTTTTTT. Protein: CASSPEVRSFNEKLFF. Using reference TRBV18 and TRBJ1-4 for the parts outside the CDR3, the full variable domain is NAGVMQNPRHLVRRRGQEARLRCSPMKGHSHVYWYRQLPEEGLKFMVYLQKENIIDESGMPKERFSAEFPKEGPSILRIQQVVRGDSAAYFCASSPEVRSFNEKLFFGSGTQLSVL.

V gene TRBV19 combines with J gene TRBJ2-3, with no clear D. CDR1 LNHDA and CDR2 SQIVND come from the germline V gene (reference sequence). V was shortened by 1 base and J by 0 bases, with 2 bases between the two germline ends. The length of the CDR3 is 13 residues. The CDR3 reads CASSIASTDTQYF. DNA for the CDR3: TGTGCCAGTAGTATAGCTAGCACAGATACGCAGTATTTT.

The rearrangement links TRBV5-1 to TRBJ2-1; 13 bases agree with TRBD2. The ends lost 1 base at V and 3 bases at J; junction bases unmatched: 7. Germline CDR1 and CDR2: SGHRS and YFSETQ. This CDR3 has 18 residues. CDR3 loop: CASSLSLAGGNNYNEQFF. The CDR3 DNA reads as TGCGCCAGCAGCTTGTCACTAGCGGGGGGGAATAACTACAATGAGCAGTTCTTC.